The rows below give T cell receptor beta chains drawn from one sample of a study of OX40 agonist ivuxolimab in advanced cancers. Only in-frame clones appear in the TCRdb table, and some are missing; sequencing was by immunoSEQ multiplex PCR. The table lists 52,000 or so clones, 82% of them singletons, with under 4% in the top ten. The input for sequencing was CD4+ or CD8+ T cells sorted from blood, taken in a trial of the OX40 agonist ivuxolimab. The receptors shown here come from an adult with an advanced solid tumor such as melanoma, head and neck, liver or kidney cancer. CDR3s include the opening cysteine and the closing phenylalanine or tryptophan. Each record gives: J gene, D gene, clone size, V gene, CDR3 DNA, CDR3 protein. D genes are given only for firm matches. Clone sizes are given selectively: once, few, many, or a class where the clone is expanded.

TRBJ2-7	.	few	TRBV7-6	TGTGCCAGCAGCTTAGGGCCCTCCGACGAGCAGTACTTC	CASSLGPSDEQYF
TRBJ2-3	.	.	TRBV5-6	TGTGCCAGCAGCGCCGCCAGCGGCAGACAGTATTTT	CASSAASGRQYF
TRBJ1-3	.	.	TRBV4-1	TGCGCCAGCAGCCAATGGGAATTTACAAACACCATATATTTT	CASSQWEFTNTIYF
TRBJ2-6	.	.	TRBV15	TGTGCCACCAGCAGACATATCGGGGCCTCTGGGGCCAACGTCCTGACTTTC	CATSRHIGASGANVLTF
TRBJ1-1	.	.	TRBV6-5	TGTGCCAGCAGTTACGCAGGGCCAAACACTGAAGCTTTCTTT	CASSYAGPNTEAFF
TRBJ1-4	.	few	TRBV28	TGTGCCAGCAGCCGCCTTGGGGTTGCAACTAATGAAAAACTGTTTTTT	CASSRLGVATNEKLFF
TRBJ2-7	.	.	TRBV19	TGTGCCAGTAGTATCCGGGTAACAGGTTTTGGGACCTACGAGCAGTACTTC	CASSIRVTGFGTYEQYF
TRBJ2-3	TRBD2	.	TRBV2	TGTGCCAGCAGTGAAGCGCTTCGTGGCGGGGGGGCCCCAGATACGCAGTATTTT	CASSEALRGGGAPDTQYF
TRBJ2-5	TRBD2	.	TRBV28	TGTGCCAGCAGTTTCCATAGCGGGAGGCCCGAGGCCCAGTACTTC	CASSFHSGRPEAQYF
TRBJ1-2	.	.	TRBV14	TGTGCCAGCAGCCAAGATTCGGGGGCACGAGGTGGCTACACCTTC	CASSQDSGARGGYTF
TRBJ2-7	.	.	TRBV18	TGTGCCAGCTCCCGGGACCAACCCTACGAGCAGTACTTC	CASSRDQPYEQYF
TRBJ1-1	.	.	TRBV6-5	TGTGCCAGCAGTTCCCACACTGAAGCTTTCTTT	CASSSHTEAFF
TRBJ1-5	.	.	TRBV6-5	TGTGCCAGCAGTCGGACCGGTTTCAATCAGCCCCAGCATTTT	CASSRTGFNQPQHF
TRBJ2-3	TRBD2	.	TRBV9	TGTGCCAGCAGCGCCTCTAGCGGGAGGGGCCGGGGAGATACGCAGTATTTT	CASSASSGRGRGDTQYF
TRBJ1-3	.	.	TRBV28	TGTGCCAGCAGTTTGGTCCTTCTCTCTGGAAACACCATATATTTT	CASSLVLLSGNTIYF
TRBJ2-7	TRBD1	.	TRBV19	TGTGCCAGTAGTCACAGGACAGGGGAGGACGAGCAGTACTTC	CASSHRTGEDEQYF
TRBJ1-3	.	.	TRBV9	TGTGCCAGCAGCGTTTCATCTGGAAACACCATATATTTT	CASSVSSGNTIYF
TRBJ2-2	TRBD2	once	TRBV5-1	TGCGCCAGCAGCTTGGCCGGCAGGGGGCTAGCTAGCGGGAGGCACAGCCCCGGGGAGCTGTTTTTT	CASSLAGRGLASGRHSPGELFF
TRBJ1-6	.	.	TRBV6-6	TGTGCCAGCAGTTACTCGGGGAGGGTGGGTTCACCCCTCCACTTT	CASSYSGRVGSPLHF
TRBJ2-1	.	.	TRBV6-5	TGTGCCATCAGTGATCGACTAGGGGTTGGGGAGCAGTTCTTC	CAISDRLGVGEQFF
TRBJ1-5	.	.	TRBV6-1	TGTGCCAGCAGTGAGAGACGGAGCAATCAGCCCCAGCATTTT	CASSERRSNQPQHF
TRBJ2-7	.	.	TRBV5-1	TGCGCCAGCAGCTTGGCCGTGGCGGGCTACGAGCAGTACTTC	CASSLAVAGYEQYF
TRBJ1-2	.	.	TRBV7-2	TGTGCCAGCAACACAGGACCGGCCTATGGCTACACCTTC	CASNTGPAYGYTF
TRBJ2-7	TRBD2	.	TRBV6-4	TGTGCCAGCCGTCCTAGCGGGGATGCCTACGAGCAGTACTTC	CASRPSGDAYEQYF
TRBJ1-2	.	.	TRBV11-2	TGTGCCAGCAGCTTAGAGGCCTGGGCGGCGGGCTATGGCTACACCTTC	CASSLEAWAAGYGYTF
TRBJ2-7	TRBD1	.	TRBV4-1	TGCGCCAGCAGCCAGACAGGACAGGGGGCCTACGAGCAGTACTTC	CASSQTGQGAYEQYF
TRBJ2-7	.	few	TRBV7-9	TGTGCCAGCAGCCCTAGCCCCTACGAGCAGTACTTC	CASSPSPYEQYF
TRBJ2-7	TRBD2	.	TRBV6-5	TGTGCCAGCAGTTACAGGGGTAGCGGGGCTTACGAGCAGTACTTC	CASSYRGSGAYEQYF
TRBJ2-1	TRBD2	.	TRBV28	TGTGCCAGCATTGCCAGGAGCGGGAGTTTCAATGAGCAGTTCTTC	CASIARSGSFNEQFF
TRBJ1-2	.	.	TRBV28	TGTGCCAGCAGTTTTCTTCAGGGGAAGGGGGGCTACACCTTC	CASSFLQGKGGYTF
TRBJ1-1	.	.	TRBV7-9	TGTGCCAGCAGCTTAGCGGGCAACACTGAAGCTTTCTTT	CASSLAGNTEAFF
TRBJ1-2	.	.	TRBV7-2	TGTGCCAGCAGCTTAAGCGCGGGTGCGGGCGGCTACACCTTC	CASSLSAGAGGYTF
TRBJ2-1	.	.	TRBV28	TGTGCCAGCAGTACCGGCGGGCCCTCCTACAATGAGCAGTTCTTC	CASSTGGPSYNEQFF
TRBJ1-2	.	.	TRBV7-2	TGTGCCAGCAACGGATTGAGGGGCGTCGTGAGTGGCTACACCTTC	CASNGLRGVVSGYTF
TRBJ1-6	.	few	TRBV2	TGTGCCAGCAACTGGGGGGACCCTTCACCCCTCCACTTT	CASNWGDPSPLHF
TRBJ1-4	.	.	TRBV27	TGTGCCAGCCGGTTAAACGGCAAAGGCGAAAAACTGTTTTTT	CASRLNGKGEKLFF
TRBJ1-5	TRBD1	.	TRBV6-5	TGTGCCAGCAGTTACGGACAGGATTCCCAGCCCCAGCATTTT	CASSYGQDSQPQHF
TRBJ2-1	TRBD1	.	TRBV2	TGTGCCAGCAGGAAGGGGGACAGGGGGAATGAGCAGTTCTTC	CASRKGDRGNEQFF
TRBJ2-5	TRBD2	.	TRBV2	TGTGCCAGCAGTCCTCTAGCGGGGGTGGGAGAGACCCAGTACTTC	CASSPLAGVGETQYF
TRBJ2-7	.	.	TRBV7-9	TGTGCCAGCAGCTTCAACACGGGGGTTACCTACGAGCAGTACTTC	CASSFNTGVTYEQYF
TRBJ2-7	.	.	TRBV5-3	TGTGCCAGCAGCTTGGAGCCGAGCTCCTACGAGCAGTACTTC	CASSLEPSSYEQYF
TRBJ1-5	.	.	TRBV6-5	TGTGCCAGCAGTCCCCAAAGTGGGCGCAGGCAGCCCCAGCATTTT	CASSPQSGRRQPQHF
TRBJ1-2	.	.	TRBV18	TGTGCCAGCTCACCTCCGTTGGCTGGCTATGGCTACACCTTC	CASSPPLAGYGYTF
TRBJ1-3	.	few	TRBV6-5	TGTGCCAGCAGCGGGGGGAACTCTGGAAACACCATATATTTT	CASSGGNSGNTIYF
TRBJ1-5	.	.	TRBV19	TGTGCCAGTAGTATAGGTAGCTTACCTGGCAATCAGCCCCAGCATTTT	CASSIGSLPGNQPQHF
TRBJ2-7	.	few	TRBV7-6	TGTGCCAGCAGCTTAGAGGTCCGACACCACGAGCAGTACTTC	CASSLEVRHHEQYF
TRBJ2-7	TRBD1	.	TRBV6-5	TGTGCCAGCAGTGGGGGGACAGGGGTTGAGCAGTACTTC	CASSGGTGVEQYF
TRBJ1-5	TRBD1	.	TRBV7-2	TGTGCCAGCAGCCAATCGACAGGGGCGGATCAGCCCCAGCATTTT	CASSQSTGADQPQHF
TRBJ2-2	.	.	TRBV7-9	TGTGCCAGCAGCTTACAAGCGGCAAACACCGGGGAGCTGTTTTTT	CASSLQAANTGELFF
TRBJ1-2	.	.	TRBV13	TGTGCCAGCAGCTTAGTTCAGTCCTATCGGGACTATGGCTACACCTTC	CASSLVQSYRDYGYTF
TRBJ2-7	.	few	TRBV2	TGTGCCAGAATCCGAGGGGAGGACACGGGGACCTACGAGCAGTACTTC	CARIRGEDTGTYEQYF
TRBJ1-5	.	.	TRBV6-1	TGTGCCAGCAGTGAATTGCGGGTTAGCAATCAGCCCCAGCATTTT	CASSELRVSNQPQHF
TRBJ2-1	TRBD2	.	TRBV6-1	TGTGCCAGCAGTGGTGGGGGGGACCGTTATGAGCAGTTCTTC	CASSGGGDRYEQFF
TRBJ2-3	.	once	TRBV15	TGTGCCACCAGCAGATCAAACAGAGATACGCAGTATTTT	CATSRSNRDTQYF
TRBJ1-5	.	once	TRBV28	TGTGCCAGCAGTAATCAGCCCCAGCATTTT	CASSNQPQHF
TRBJ2-7	.	once	TRBV27	TGTGCCAGCAGTTTAATTGCGGGCGGTGCCTACGAGCAGTACTTC	CASSLIAGGAYEQYF
TRBJ1-5	TRBD1	.	TRBV4-1	TGCGCCAGCAGCCAAGGAGAGACAGGGCGCAATCAGCCCCAGCATTTT	CASSQGETGRNQPQHF
TRBJ1-2	.	.	TRBV7-2	TGTGCCAGCAGCTTAGGAGGAGGCGGCTACACCTTC	CASSLGGGGYTF
TRBJ2-1	TRBD2	.	TRBV9	TGTGCCAGCAGCGTAGCCGGGAGGGCCCCCACGGAGCAGTTCTTC	CASSVAGRAPTEQFF
TRBJ2-1	TRBD2	.	TRBV7-3	TGTGCCAGCAGCTTAGGGGGGACTAGCGGGGCTCTTTACAATGAGCAGTTCTTC	CASSLGGTSGALYNEQFF